The 9 T cell receptor beta chains below come from one sample, sequenced in a study of T cells expressing NK-cell markers. TCRdb reworked the 5' RACE reads into one entry per CDR3 protein, no DNA. Found here are approximately 150,000 distinct CDR3 sequences; the top ten clones hold less than 20%. The sequenced material came from blood T cells: a sorted CD56 or NKG2C T cell subset, CD4+ or CD8+ T cells, or bulk PBMC T cells (not recorded which). The source is a woman aged 18 to 75 in good health.

This chain joins TRBV6-1 and TRBJ2-5. Germline loops: CDR1 MNHNS, CDR2 SASEGT. The CDR3 consists of 14 residues. CDR3 sequence reads: CASSEGTDRETQYF.

This chain connects TRBV5-1 to TRBJ2-3; TCRdb returns TRBD2, unconfirmable since there is no DNA. This CDR3 is built from 16 residues. CDR1 SGHRS and CDR2 YFSETQ come from the germline V gene. CDR3 amino acids: CASRIVSGGRTDTQYF.

CDR3 residues: CASSFGTGGFSYEQYF. The V gene is TRBV5-1, the J gene TRBJ2-7; TCRdb calls TRBD1, which cannot be checked without DNA. This CDR3 is built from 16 residues. In germline, CDR1 is SGHRS, CDR2 YFSETQ.

This chain connects TRBV30 to TRBJ2-2; TCRdb outputs TRBD2, but without DNA this stays unchecked. This CDR3 is built from 15 residues. Germline-derived CDR1 and CDR2 are GTSNPN and SVGIG (reference sequence). The CDR3 sequence is CAWSLAGGNTGELFF.

The rearrangement joins TRBV12-5 to TRBJ2-7; the TCRdb D gene call, TRBD1, has no DNA to confirm it. The CDR3 has 14 residues. Germline V gives CDR1 LGHNT, CDR2 FRNRAP. The CDR3 region is CASGLRFSGGEQYF.

The chain is built from TRBV6-1 and TRBJ2-5. The CDR3 covers 14 residues. Per germline, CDR1 MNHNS and CDR2 SASEGT. The chain's CDR3 is CASRTLKGWETQYF.

This chain joins TRBV5-1 and TRBJ2-4; checking the TCRdb D call of TRBD2 is not possible without DNA. This CDR3 is 16 amino acids long. Germline lookup yields CDR1 SGHRS and CDR2 YFSETQ. The CDR3 loop is CASSYADGGANGVQYF.

The V and J genes are TRBV7-2 and TRBJ2-1; TCRdb's D call of TRBD2 is untestable without DNA. Germline V lookup: CDR1 SGHTA, CDR2 FQGNSA. The CDR3 extends over 16 amino acids. CDR3 protein: CASSLVHGGGGNEQFF.

This chain links TRBV14 with TRBJ1-1; TCRdb's D call of TRBD1 is untestable without DNA. Looked up from germline, CDR1 is SGHDN and CDR2 is FVKESK. CDR3 length: 13 amino acids. The CDR3 is CASSQVRDRKAFF.